This TCR beta chain came from a study of human T cells and chemical hapten exposure. As for the study in general: The study patch tested 0.01% DPC on the upper back and read results at 6 days.

The germline V gene encodes CDR1 LGHNA and CDR2 YSLEER. The CDR3 spans 16 residues. J gave up 1 base and V 4 bases, and 4 bases lay outside the gene matches. Each CDR3 protein gets one entry after TCRdb re-called the RACE reads with MiXCR. This table has roughly 56,000 distinct CDR3 sequences, 8.5% to 10% appearing once. Described time point: pre-sensitization, week 0. The sample's treatment: therapeutic diphenylcyclopropenone sensitization with weekly scalp DPC. Extraction of total RNA was performed on unfractionated whole blood. A few counts support this clonotype. The source was whole blood, collected in connection with sensitization to the hapten diphenylcyclopropenone (DPC). The J gene is TRBJ2-3, the V gene TRBV4-3; 11 bases match TRBD2. The receptor's source is a woman in her 30s with alopecia areata. Some clones in this sample may be carry-over from other donors' samples. In DNA, the CDR3 is TGCGCCAGCAGCCGTAGTAGCGGGGGGGGCACAGATACGCAGTATTTT. Protein: CASSRSSGGGTDTQYF.